Shown below are 24 T cell receptor beta chains from a single sample sequenced in a study of T cell changes during pregnancy in multiple sclerosis. Assay: immunoSEQ multiplex PCR; the TCRdb copy retains only in-frame clones and omits some. Here the sample spans over 30,000 clones, roughly 91% being singletons. Specimen: CD8+ T cells from peripheral blood mononuclear cells, collected in the second trimester of pregnancy. The source of these receptors is a female donor in good health, enrolled as a control in a pregnancy study.

The chain combines TRBV2 with TRBJ1-2, with D unclear. The CDR3 has 16 amino acids. Trimming shortened V by 0 bases and J by 0 bases, and 11 bases separated the two germline ends. The germline V gene has CDR1 SNHLY and CDR2 FYNNEI. CDR3 sequence (DNA): TGTGCCAGCAGTGAAGCTTACGGTGAAACTAACTATGGCTACACCTTC. It is translated as CASSEAYGETNYGYTF.

The rearrangement links TRBV4-2 to TRBJ2-1; D not certain. The germline CDR1 and CDR2 sequences are LGHNA and YNFKEQ. The CDR3 extends over 15 amino acids. The V end was cut by 0 bases, the J end by 0 bases, with 6 bases between. CDR3 protein: CASSQDDSSYNEQFF. In DNA, the CDR3 is TGTGCCAGCAGCCAAGATGATAGCTCCTACAATGAGCAGTTCTTC.

With respect to this clone: The sample has other DNA sequences that encode this CDR3 too. J is TRBJ2-7 and V is TRBV2; D remains ambiguous. From germline, CDR1 is SNHLY and CDR2 FYNNEI. The V gene lost 6 bases and the J gene lost 4 bases, with 4 bases spanning the gap. The CDR3 runs 10 residues. Here the CDR3 DNA reads TGTGCCAGCAGGGCTTACGAGCAGTACTTC. Translation gives CASRAYEQYF.

The J gene is TRBJ2-5, the V gene TRBV21-1; TRBD1 reflects the table's D call only, with no check against the DNA. TRBV21-1 is assigned pseudogene status. There are 14 residues in the CDR3. The CDR3 DNA follows: TGTGCCAGCAGCAAGGTCAGGGTGAAAGAGACCCAGTACTTC. Its translation: CASSKVRVKETQYF.

This chain uses TRBV27 with TRBJ1-1; maybe TRBD1 (5 bases). Trimming removed 6 bases from V and 5 bases from J, with 16 bases in between. The CDR3 has 14 residues. Germline V gene sequence: CDR1 MNHEY, CDR2 SMNVEV (reference sequence). The CDR3 region is CASRPGQGTTEAFF. The CDR3, as DNA: TGTGCCAGCAGACCCGGGCAGGGTACGACTGAAGCTTTCTTT.

The V gene is TRBV10-3, the J gene TRBJ2-3; TRBD2 is a possible D gene (5 bases). Germline lookup yields CDR1 ENHRY and CDR2 SYGVKD. Trimming shortened V by 0 bases and J by 8 bases, and 9 bases separated the two germline ends. This CDR3 contains 13 residues. The CDR3 loop is CAISESGGPTQYF. The DNA of the CDR3 is TGTGCCATCAGTGAGTCCGGAGGTCCTACGCAGTATTTT.

The chain couples TRBV9 to TRBJ1-2; 8 positions agree with TRBD1. CDR1 and CDR2 (germline): SGDLS, YYNGEE. The CDR3 is 14 amino acids. Trimming took 0 bases from V and 7 from J; bases not matched to a gene: 5. CDR3 residues: CASSVGRTGFGYTF. CDR3 bases: TGTGCCAGCAGCGTAGGTAGGACAGGGTTTGGCTACACCTTC.

The chain links TRBV9 to TRBJ2-7; 7 nucleotides match TRBD2. After removal of 4 bases from V and 0 bases from J, the junction contained 10 bases not matched to a gene. This CDR3 has 16 amino acids. Germline V lookup: CDR1 SGDLS, CDR2 YYNGEE. The DNA of the CDR3 is TGTGCCAGCAGCCCAAGATGGGGGGGGAGCTCCTACGAGCAGTACTTC. This sequence encodes CASSPRWGGSSYEQYF.

The count of this clone is one. This sequence joins TRBV6-6 and TRBJ2-7; 9 nucleotides align to TRBD1. The V gene end was trimmed by 4 bases and the J gene end by 3 bases; junction bases not matched to a gene: 7. Germline V gene lookup returns CDR1 MNHNY and CDR2 SVGAGI (reference sequence). This CDR3 region has 15 residues. CDR3 DNA sequence: TGTGCCAGCAGTTGGCCTGGACAGGGGAACTACGAGCAGTACTTC. Protein product: CASSWPGQGNYEQYF.

This clone was seen once. The chain is built from TRBV27 and TRBJ1-2, with 7 bases fitting TRBD1. The CDR3 is 14 amino acids. With 3 bases clipped from V and 4 bases from J, the junction kept 5 bases outside the gene matches. Germline CDR1 and CDR2: MNHEY and SMNVEV (reference sequence). The CDR3 DNA reads as TGTGCCAGCAGTTTTACGGGACAGTTCTATGGCTACACCTTC. Its protein is CASSFTGQFYGYTF.

The chain links TRBV21-1 to TRBJ1-2; the DNA was not compared with TRBD1, the D call given in the table. TRBV21-1 is termed a pseudogene. This CDR3 contains 16 residues. The CDR3 protein is CASSKEETQGALDHTF. The DNA of the CDR3 is TGTGCCAGCAGCAAAGAGGAAACGCAGGGGGCCCTGGACCACACCTTC.

The CDR3, as DNA: TGTGCCAGCAGCCAAGATAACAGGGTAAACTATGGCTACACCTTC. This sequence encodes CASSQDNRVNYGYTF. This chain uses TRBV14 with TRBJ1-2, with TRBD1 as a possible D gene (6 bases). Trimming shortened V by 0 bases and J by 2 bases, and 10 bases separated the two germline ends. CDR1 and CDR2 (germline): SGHDN, FVKESK. The length of the CDR3 is 15 residues.

V usage is TRBV13 and J usage is TRBJ1-1; D perhaps matches TRBD1 (5 bases). Germline CDR1 is PRHDT and CDR2 is FYEKMQ (reference sequence). The V end was cut by 6 bases, the J end by 3 bases, with 17 bases between. The CDR3 is 15 amino acids. CDR3 sequence (DNA): TGTGCCAGCAGTTGGGGTAACGTGGGGCACACTGAAGCTTTCTTT. Protein product: CASSWGNVGHTEAFF.

The V and J genes are TRBV27 and TRBJ2-7, with a possible D match to TRBD1 (5 bases). Trimming took 2 bases from V and 3 from J, leaving 8 bases between them. CDR1 and CDR2 from the germline V gene are MNHEY and SMNVEV (reference sequence). The CDR3 runs 13 residues. The CDR3 DNA reads as TGTGCCAGCAGTTTACTCAGGGACTACGAGCAGTACTTC. Its translation is CASSLLRDYEQYF.

The rearrangement joins TRBV15 to TRBJ1-4; the match to TRBD1 covers 7 bases. J was trimmed by 5 bases and V by 4 bases; bases with no gene match: 7. The CDR3 contains 15 residues. Germline values: CDR1 LNHNV, CDR2 YYDKDF (reference sequence). The CDR3 reads CATSKPGQRNEKLFF. The CDR3 bases are TGTGCCACCAGCAAACCGGGACAGCGGAATGAAAAACTGTTTTTT.

This clone was detected only once. The V and J genes are TRBV19 and TRBJ1-1, with D possibly TRBD1 on 5 matching bases. Germline assignment: CDR1 LNHDA and CDR2 SQIVND (reference sequence). The CDR3 is made up of 16 amino acids. Between the trimmed V and J ends, which lost 5 bases and 2 bases, there was a span of 18 bases. The CDR3 is CASSGAGRGPNTEAFF. The CDR3 coding sequence is TGTGCCAGTAGTGGAGCAGGGAGGGGACCAAACACTGAAGCTTTCTTT.

The rearrangement links TRBV7-6 to TRBJ2-7, with 9 bases fitting TRBD2. The CDR3 is 15 residues long. The V segment lost 5 bases and the J segment 3 bases; nucleotides outside the gene matches: 8. Germline V lookup: CDR1 SGHVS, CDR2 FNYEAQ. CDR3 coding DNA: TGTGCCAGCAGCCCTAGCGGGGACGGCCACTACGAGCAGTACTTC. As protein: CASSPSGDGHYEQYF.

J is TRBJ2-3 and V is TRBV15; D remains unclear. This CDR3 has 13 amino acids. Trimming pared 4 bases from V and 5 bases from J, leaving 10 bases between. Per the germline V gene, CDR1 is LNHNV and CDR2 is YYDKDF (reference sequence). In nucleotides, the CDR3 is TGTGCCACCAGCAAAAAATTGAGAGATACGCAGTATTTT. Translation gives CATSKKLRDTQYF.

The gene calls are TRBV25-1 and TRBJ2-2, with D uncertain. Deletions cut 0 bases from V and 1 base from J, with 6 bases between. There are 15 residues in the CDR3. Germline CDR1 MGHDK, CDR2 SYGVNS. CDR3 region: CASSEYSGNTGELFF. Written as DNA, the CDR3 is TGTGCCAGCAGTGAATACTCAGGGAACACCGGGGAGCTGTTTTTT. Complete variable domain (other parts from reference TRBV25-1 and TRBJ2-2): EADIYQTPRYLVIGTGKKITLECSQTMGHDKMYWYQQDPGMELHLIHYSYGVNSTEKGDLSSESTVSRIRTEHFPLTLESARPSHTSQYLCASSEYSGNTGELFFGEGSRLTVL.

J is TRBJ1-1 and V is TRBV19; D unclear. Trimming pared 7 bases from V and 2 bases from J, leaving 8 bases between. The V gene's germline CDR1 is LNHDA and CDR2 SQIVND (reference sequence). The CDR3 has 12 amino acids. The CDR3 loop reads CASTYTNTEAFF. CDR3 DNA sequence: TGTGCCAGTACCTATACTAACACTGAAGCTTTCTTT.

This clone was found once. The chain recombines TRBV5-1 with TRBJ2-7, with 8 bases fitting TRBD1. Germline CDR1 SGHRS, CDR2 YFSETQ. V gave up 4 bases and J gave up 2 bases; unmatched junction bases: 2. CDR3 length: 13 amino acids. CDR3 sequence reads: CASSETGAYEQYF. For the CDR3, the DNA is TGCGCCAGCAGCGAGACAGGGGCCTACGAGCAGTACTTC.

J is TRBJ1-1 and V is TRBV15; unclear D gene. The length of the CDR3 is 15 residues. Germline V lookup: CDR1 LNHNV, CDR2 YYDKDF (reference sequence). Trimming removed 0 bases from V and 3 bases from J, with 11 bases in between. DNA of the CDR3: TGTGCCACCAGCAGAGACGGACTATGGGACACTGAAGCTTTCTTT. This encodes CATSRDGLWDTEAFF.

The V gene is TRBV27, the J gene TRBJ2-7; D gene unclear. The V end lost 2 bases, the J end lost 1 base, and 6 bases lay between the germline ends. The CDR3 has 13 residues. CDR1 is MNHEY and CDR2 is SMNVEV in the germline V gene (reference sequence). The CDR3 bases are TGTGCCAGCAGTTTAGGGCCATCCTACGAGCAGTACTTC. This codes for CASSLGPSYEQYF.

The gene calls are TRBV4-1 and TRBJ2-2, with D maybe TRBD1 (6 bases). The V end lost 1 base, the J end lost 1 base, and 7 bases lay between the germline ends. The CDR3 contains 15 residues. Germline CDR1 MGHRA, CDR2 YSYEKL. DNA for the CDR3: TGCGCCAGCAGCCAAGGAGGGGGGAACACCGGGGAGCTGTTTTTT. Its protein product is CASSQGGGNTGELFF.